This T cell receptor beta chain is drawn from a study of post-analysis software for immune sequencing data. Incorporated into the TCR beta cDNA libraries were unique molecular identifiers, which served to reduce PCR and sequencing biases. Out of roughly 0.85 to 11 million T cells, 470,000 or so cDNA molecules were generated. TCRdb reanalysed the PCR reads using MiXCR and keeps one entry per CDR3 protein. The repertoire holds about 810,000 distinct CDR3 sequences, with 53% as singletons. Sequencing was performed on blood. The source is a girl aged 5-17 years with multiple sclerosis.

The CDR3 region has the DNA TGCAGCGTTGTTGGGCAGACGAGCTATGGCTACACCTTC. Protein sequence: CSVVGQTSYGYTF. The chain joins TRBV29-1 to TRBJ1-2; no reliable D call. Germline loops: CDR1 SQVTM, CDR2 ANQGSEA. The CDR3 totals 13 residues. Trimming removed 4 bases from V and 4 bases from J, with 13 bases in between.